This T cell receptor beta chain was identified in a study of T cells after yellow fever vaccination. The CDR3 is 15 amino acids. The V and J ends lost 3 bases and 5 bases respectively, with 14 bases between them. CDR1 and CDR2 (germline): SGDLS, YYNGEE. This clonotype was recorded a few times. Antigen: not known. Each CDR3 protein is one row after TCRdb ran MiXCR on the 5' RACE reads. The data show roughly 500,000 distinct CDR3 sequences, 15% to 20% seen once. Notes on the study in general: Post-booster reappearance was seen for most primary-vaccination clones (96% CD4, roughly 88% CD8).

Sequenced here: PBMCs, sampled 15 days after the yellow fever booster vaccination. The gene calls are TRBV9 and TRBJ2-2; the D gene is possibly TRBD2 (5 bases). The receptor comes from a man aged 25 to 40 who received the YFV17D yellow fever vaccine. CDR3: CASSAVSAGTGELFF. For the CDR3, the DNA is TGTGCCAGCAGCGCTGTCTCGGCGGGTACCGGGGAGCTGTTTTTT. Together with reference TRBV9 and TRBJ2-2, the CDR3 gives the full variable domain: DSGVTQTPKHLITATGQRVTLRCSPRSGDLSVYWYQQSLDQGLQFLIQYYNGEERAKGNILERFSAQQFPDLHSELNLSSLELGDSALYFCASSAVSAGTGELFFGEGSRLTVL.